This T cell receptor beta chain comes out of a study of blood T cell repertoires in COVID-19. About the research overall: Samples representing acute and convalescent COVID-19 were sourced from the United States, Italy and Spain. PBMCs, B-cell-depleted T cells, or T cells were the source of the cDNA or gDNA that made up the material.

In the original workflow: Quantification of nucleated cells was approximated via reference gene primer amplification. The repertoire was sequenced with immunoSEQ multiplex PCR; TCRdb's copy has only in-frame clones and lacks some. The D gene and trimming were derived from the DNA, and the V and J assignments and clone size from that table. The sample holds 200,000 to 250,000 clones, approximately 90% seen once. With 4 bases removed from V and 0 bases from J, the gap between germline ends came to 13 bases. The germline gives CDR1 SGHVS, CDR2 FNYEAQ. The CDR3 runs 16 residues. V and J are TRBV7-6 and TRBJ2-1, with a tentative D call TRBD1 (6 bases). What was sequenced was peripheral blood. The sequence was obtained from a woman under 30 who had recovered from COVID-19. As DNA, the CDR3 is TGTGCCAGCAGCTCAATACAGGGTAGCTCCTACAATGAGCAGTTCTTC. It encodes CASSSIQGSSYNEQFF.